The clone carrying this T cell receptor (beta chain) was detected once. These data belong to a study of siplizumab effects on memory and regulatory T cells. V was pared by 3 bases and J by 6 bases, with 10 bases of the junction left unmatched. Germline V CDR1 and CDR2: SGHVS, FQNEAQ. The length of the CDR3 is 16 residues. TCR templates numbering some 10^5 were assayed per sample. Produced via immunoSEQ multiplex PCR; TCRdb's table is partial and in-frame only. The sample contains around 99,000 clones, about 90% of which appear only once. This rearrangement joins TRBV7-8 to TRBJ1-3, with 8 bases lining up with TRBD1. The sequence came from a human donor in good health. Sequencing was performed on Tregs sorted from blood. The CDR3 loop is CASSFNWKQGVNTIYF. CDR3 nucleotides: TGTGCCAGCAGCTTTAATTGGAAACAGGGGGTAAACACCATATATTTT.